These 13 T cell receptor beta chains share one sample of origin, sequenced in a study of OX40 agonist ivuxolimab in advanced cancers. The library came from the immunoSEQ multiplex PCR assay. Sourced from immuneACCESS, this table was stored by TCRdb with only in-frame sequences that have V and J called. A share of the clones is absent; for the studies checked, an unresolved V gene accounts for under half, and the remainder has no known explanation. The table for this sample lists about 31,000 clones; about nine tenths of them were counted only once. The ten largest clones capture about 38% of the sample. The starting material was CD4+ or CD8+ T cells sorted from blood, obtained in a trial of the OX40 agonist ivuxolimab. Receptors originate from an adult with an advanced solid tumor such as melanoma, head and neck, liver or kidney cancer.

The chain links TRBV7-9 to TRBJ2-2; D perhaps matches TRBD1 (5 bases). The CDR3 loop spans 17 amino acids. Trimming left V 5 bases short and J 0 bases short, with 16 bases between. Germline CDR1 and CDR2: SEHNR and FQNEAQ (reference sequence). CDR3 residues: CASSDHHRSANTGELFF. In DNA form, the CDR3 reads TGTGCCAGCAGCGACCATCACAGGAGCGCGAACACCGGGGAGCTGTTTTTT.

J is TRBJ1-2 and V is TRBV7-8, with D perhaps TRBD1 (5 bases). The CDR3 covers 13 residues. Trimming pared 2 bases from V and 7 bases from J, leaving 11 bases between. The germline gives CDR1 SGHVS, CDR2 FQNEAQ. The CDR3 DNA reads as TGTGCCAGCAGCTTAACGAACGGGGCTGGCTACACCTTC. Amino acid sequence: CASSLTNGAGYTF.

The rearrangement links TRBV7-9 to TRBJ2-1, with a possible D match to TRBD1 (5 bases). CDR1 and CDR2 from the germline V gene are SEHNR and FQNEAQ (reference sequence). This CDR3 contains 13 residues. Trimming cost V 4 bases and J 5 bases, with 9 bases left between them. CDR3 sequence reads: CASSSMDNNEQFF. Written as DNA, the CDR3 is TGTGCCAGCAGCTCCATGGACAACAATGAGCAGTTCTTC.

The V and J genes are TRBV2 and TRBJ2-3; TRBD2 aligns across 8 bases. The V gene's germline CDR1 is SNHLY and CDR2 FYNNEI. CDR3 length: 17 residues. Trimming took 0 bases from V and 4 from J; bases not matched to a gene: 9. The CDR3 DNA reads as TGTGCCAGCAGTGAAGCGCGAGTTCGGGAGGGGGCAGATACGCAGTATTTT. Translating gives CASSEARVREGADTQYF.

The chain couples TRBV9 to TRBJ2-7; D could derive from TRBD1 or TRBD2 (5 bases each). The germline gives CDR1 SGDLS, CDR2 YYNGEE. Trimming stripped 7 bases from V and 2 bases from J, with 16 bases between. The CDR3 is made up of 14 amino acids. The CDR3 nucleotides read TGTGCCAGCGGCCCGGGACGCGAGACCTACGAGCAGTACTTC. Protein sequence: CASGPGRETYEQYF.

J is TRBJ1-1 and V is TRBV7-9, with a weak D call TRBD1 (5 bases). CDR1 and CDR2 from the germline V gene are SEHNR and FQNEAQ (reference sequence). Trimming removed 5 bases from V and 4 bases from J, with 17 bases in between. The CDR3 is 15 residues long. CDR3 nucleotide sequence: TGTGCCAGCAGCCACCTCGAGGGGTCCGGCACTGAAGCTTTCTTT. The encoded protein is CASSHLEGSGTEAFF.

The chain joins TRBV4-1 to TRBJ2-2; D could derive from TRBD1 or TRBD2 (7 bases each). Trimming pared 7 bases from V and 4 bases from J, leaving 16 bases between. The CDR3 consists of 15 residues. Looked up from germline, CDR1 is MGHRA and CDR2 is YSYEKL. The CDR3, as DNA: TGCGCCAGCACAGGGGGGGCGCGCGGCACCGGGGAGCTGTTTTTT. It specifies CASTGGARGTGELFF.

This chain links TRBV14 with TRBJ2-5; D call uncertain. CDR1 and CDR2 from the germline V gene are SGHDN and FVKESK. The CDR3 totals 14 residues. Trimming cost V 0 bases and J 4 bases, with 9 bases left between them. The CDR3 region is CASSQDLIRETQYF. The CDR3 DNA reads TGTGCCAGCAGCCAAGATTTGATACGAGAGACCCAGTACTTC.

This sequence joins TRBV5-4 and TRBJ2-7, with a possible D match to TRBD2 (5 bases). There are 15 residues in the CDR3. V was trimmed by 4 bases and J by 7 bases, leaving 21 bases between them. Germline CDR1 SGHNT, CDR2 YYREEE (reference sequence). As DNA, the CDR3 is TGTGCCAGCAGCCTCCGGGGAAGCTCTTTTGTAGAGCAGTACTTC. It is translated as CASSLRGSSFVEQYF. Together with reference TRBV5-4 and TRBJ2-7, the CDR3 gives the full variable domain: ETGVTQSPTHLIKTRGQQVTLRCSSQSGHNTVSWYQQALGQGPQFIFQYYREEENGRGNFPPRFSGLQFPNYSSELNVNALELDDSALYLCASSLRGSSFVEQYFGPGTRLTVT.

The chain is built from TRBV19 and TRBJ2-1; D remains unclear. CDR1 LNHDA and CDR2 SQIVND come from the germline V gene (reference sequence). This CDR3 region has 14 residues. Deletions cut 5 bases from V and 7 bases from J, with 15 bases between. CDR3 DNA: TGTGCCAGTAGTGCATCGGGTGGATATAATGAGCAGTTCTTC. Its translation is CASSASGGYNEQFF.

V gene TRBV6-5 combines with J gene TRBJ2-5; 12 bases match TRBD1. The CDR3 length is 15 residues. V was clipped by 5 bases and J by 5 bases; unmatched bases: 6. Germline V gene sequence: CDR1 MNHEY, CDR2 SVGAGI. The CDR3 region has the DNA TGTGCCAGCAGTCCCGGGACAGGGGGCGGCGAGACCCAGTACTTC. This translates into CASSPGTGGGETQYF.

The gene calls are TRBV4-1 and TRBJ2-7, with D possibly being TRBD1 or TRBD2 (6 bases each). The germline gives CDR1 MGHRA, CDR2 YSYEKL. The germline V and J ends were trimmed by 0 bases and 6 bases, with 21 bases remaining between them. This CDR3 comprises 17 residues. CDR3 DNA: TGCGCCAGCAGCCAAGATTGGGCTATTTACGGGGGCGGCGAGCAGTACTTC. This sequence encodes CASSQDWAIYGGGEQYF.

J is TRBJ2-1 and V is TRBV28; 9 bases fit TRBD2. CDR1 is MDHEN and CDR2 is SYDVKM in the germline V gene. With 5 bases clipped from V and 7 bases from J, the junction kept 9 bases outside the gene matches. This CDR3 comprises 15 residues. CDR3 loop: CASSIAGEGVNEQFF. The CDR3 nucleotides are TGTGCCAGCAGTATAGCGGGAGAAGGGGTTAATGAGCAGTTCTTC.